A selection of T cell receptor beta chains follows, all from one sample in a study of identical twins. TCRdb redid the calling of the 5' RACE reads with MiXCR, one entry per CDR3 protein. Of over 250,000 distinct CDR3 sequences listed, roughly 10% are singletons. This same sample was also part of a study on yellow fever vaccine responses in identical twins.

Sequenced sample: CD8+ T cells sorted from blood. The receptors shown here come from a woman aged 18-29 years in good health. The CDR3 runs from the conserved cysteine through the conserved F or W. The order of the fields is CDR3 DNA, CDR3 protein, clone size, D gene, J gene, V gene. The D gene is left open where the match is weak. The size field is filled for only some rows; it gives once, few, many or a size class.

TGCAGTGCTAGAAATCTAGCGGAGCCAACGGGTGAGCAGTTCTTC	CSARNLAEPTGEQFF	.	TRBD2	TRBJ2-1	TRBV20-1
TGCGCCAGCAGTGGCAGGACAGGGGAAGGGGAGACCCAGTACTTC	CASSGRTGEGETQYF	.	TRBD1	TRBJ2-5	TRBV10-2
TGTGCCATCACCGAGGGGACGCCTAATGAGCAGTTCTTC	CAITEGTPNEQFF	many	.	TRBJ2-1	TRBV10-3
TGCGCCAGCAGCTGGGGATCAGGGTCCTACGAGCAGTACTTC	CASSWGSGSYEQYF	few	.	TRBJ2-7	TRBV5-1
TGCAGCGCCACCGGGACTCCAAATTACAATGAGCAGTTCTTC	CSATGTPNYNEQFF	few	.	TRBJ2-1	TRBV29-1
TGTGCCAGCAGCCCTCGACTAGCGGGAGCACGGACCGGGGAGCTGTTTTTT	CASSPRLAGARTGELFF	many	TRBD2	TRBJ2-2	TRBV11-2
TGTGCCAGCGCTTATAGACTCAACTCCTACAATGAGCAGTTCTTC	CASAYRLNSYNEQFF	.	.	TRBJ2-1	TRBV9
TGCAGCGGGCTAGCGGGAGAGAGATCCTACAATGAGCAGTTCTTC	CSGLAGERSYNEQFF	few	TRBD2	TRBJ2-1	TRBV29-1
TGTGCCACCAGCAGAGATTTGGGACAGGGGCTTTACAATGAGCAGTTCTTC	CATSRDLGQGLYNEQFF	.	TRBD1	TRBJ2-1	TRBV15
TGCGCCAGCAGCGACCGACAGTTACTGGAGACCCAGTACTTC	CASSDRQLLETQYF	many	.	TRBJ2-5	TRBV5-1
TGTGCCACTCCGACAGGACAGTACTTC	CATPTGQYF	many	.	TRBJ2-7	TRBV9
TGTGCCAGCAGTTTAGTAGTCCCCGGGGAGCTGTTTTTT	CASSLVVPGELFF	many	.	TRBJ2-2	TRBV27
TGCAGTGCTAGAGATCGGAAGGCGGTCGCTTTCACAGATACGCAGTATTTT	CSARDRKAVAFTDTQYF	.	.	TRBJ2-3	TRBV20-1
TGTGCCAGCAGAAGATCAGGGATCAGAACCAACGTCCTGACTTTC	CASRRSGIRTNVLTF	many	.	TRBJ2-6	TRBV6-1
TGTGCCAGCAGCGTTGGGCGGGGGAGCACAGATACGCAGTATTTT	CASSVGRGSTDTQYF	few	TRBD2	TRBJ2-3	TRBV9
TGTGCCAGCAGCCCACCGGCGGGAGCCAACACCGGGGAGCTGTTTTTT	CASSPPAGANTGELFF	few	TRBD2	TRBJ2-2	TRBV7-9
TGTGCCAGCAGCTCCTCATTCGGAGATACGCAGTATTTT	CASSSSFGDTQYF	few	.	TRBJ2-3	TRBV7-2
TGCAGTGCTAGAGATGGGAACGGGGTTAACACCGGGGAGCTGTTTTTT	CSARDGNGVNTGELFF	.	.	TRBJ2-2	TRBV20-1
TGCAGTGCTAGAGGAACCGGGACAGGCTTCTACGAGCAGTACTTC	CSARGTGTGFYEQYF	few	TRBD1	TRBJ2-7	TRBV20-1
TGTGCCAGCAGCCCTCTTACTAGCGAGAGCTCCTACAATGAGCAGTTCTTC	CASSPLTSESSYNEQFF	once	TRBD2	TRBJ2-1	TRBV3-1
TGTGCCAGCAGTTACTCGAATGACAAAGAGACCCAGTACTTC	CASSYSNDKETQYF	few	.	TRBJ2-5	TRBV6-5
TGTGCCAGCAGTTACTCCCATGTAGGCGAGCAGTACTTC	CASSYSHVGEQYF	many	.	TRBJ2-7	TRBV6-5
TGTGCCAGCAGTTTAGGACAGCCCGGGAGGTACGAGCAGTACTTC	CASSLGQPGRYEQYF	.	TRBD2	TRBJ2-7	TRBV12-3/TRBV12-4
TGCAGCGTAAGGGACATCTATGGCTACACCTTC	CSVRDIYGYTF	many	.	TRBJ1-2	TRBV29-1
TGTGCCAGCAGCGAGGGTGTGGGCAACTACGAGCAGTACTTC	CASSEGVGNYEQYF	few	.	TRBJ2-7	TRBV7-6
TGTGCCAGCAGATCAACTAGCGGGGGGGCGGCGGGCACCGGGGAGCTGTTTTTT	CASRSTSGGAAGTGELFF	many	TRBD2	TRBJ2-2	TRBV25-1
TGTGCCAGCAGCTTTCTAGAGGGGACGCAGTATTTT	CASSFLEGTQYF	.	.	TRBJ2-3	TRBV5-6
TGCAGTGTATCGGAGGCCCCCATTGGAACCGGGGAGCTGTTTTTT	CSVSEAPIGTGELFF	few	.	TRBJ2-2	TRBV20-1
TGTGCCAGCAGCTTAGAGCCAGGGAGGAACACTGAAGCTTTCTTT	CASSLEPGRNTEAFF	.	.	TRBJ1-1	TRBV11-2
TGTGCCAGCAATCCAAACCCAATACCGGACCCCACAGATACGCAGTATTTT	CASNPNPIPDPTDTQYF	few	.	TRBJ2-3	TRBV27
TGTGCCAGCTTGAGGGACCCCCACTACGAGCAGTACTTC	CASLRDPHYEQYF	many	.	TRBJ2-7	TRBV9
TGTGCCATCAGTGAGTCTAGCGGGGGGCTCGAGGATGAGCAGTTCTTC	CAISESSGGLEDEQFF	.	TRBD2	TRBJ2-1	TRBV10-3
TGTGCCAGGGAGGGGACCGACAGGGACTATGGCTACACCTTC	CAREGTDRDYGYTF	few	TRBD1	TRBJ1-2	TRBV9
TGTGCCACCACCCGAACCCTAGCGGGAAGTAGGGAGACCCAGTACTTC	CATTRTLAGSRETQYF	.	TRBD2	TRBJ2-5	TRBV28